This is a list of T cell receptor beta chains from one sample in a study of technical replicates of blood from a handful of donors. Profiling relied on immunoSEQ multiplex PCR, and the TCRdb table lists in-frame clones only, not all of them. The table shows around 79,000 clones, with 85% to 95% occurring only once. Sequencing was carried out using T cells isolated from PBMCs. The receptor source for this set is a human donor in good health. Each CDR3 is given without its conserved first and last residue.

v_call	j_call	cdr3_aa
TRBV5-4	TRBJ2-1	ASSPSSGNGI
TRBV7-2	TRBJ1-1	ASSSVPMDTEAF
TRBV25-1	TRBJ2-7	ANTDRDYEQY
TRBV4-2	TRBJ2-3	ASSQEGEQGEQDTQY
TRBV7-7	TRBJ2-1	ASSPGTGTYNEQF
TRBV5-1	TRBJ1-5	ASSLGSGGIEPQH
TRBV28	TRBJ2-3	ASSGGTGTDTQY
TRBV2	TRBJ1-2	ASKAYKDREHGYT
TRBV10-2	TRBJ1-5	ASRLNSNQPQH
TRBV11-2	TRBJ2-7	ASSSVEPGQGPYEQY
TRBV4-3	TRBJ2-7	ASSQENSALYYEQY
TRBV27	TRBJ2-7	ASSVGLSETYEQY
TRBV7-9	TRBJ2-1	ASSLPRTGDEQF
TRBV5-6	TRBJ2-5	ASSLWLAGGPETQY
TRBV5-1	TRBJ1-2	ASSDAGQVNYGYT
TRBV7-6	TRBJ2-7	ASSLLLGGSSYEQY
TRBV2	TRBJ2-1	ASTSSGGTYNEQF
TRBV15	TRBJ1-4	ATSRTRGATNEKLF
TRBV19	TRBJ2-7	ASSTDRFHEQY
TRBV7-9	TRBJ2-7	ASSLEASGEQY
TRBV6-5	TRBJ1-2	ASSSRVLYGYT
TRBV7-8	TRBJ1-5	ASSPTNQPQH
TRBV19	TRBJ2-3	ASSIKDRVTDTQY
TRBV4-1	TRBJ2-3	ASSQGFGQGSTDTQY
TRBV28	TRBJ2-7	ASVPSVSYEQY
TRBV9	TRBJ2-3	ASSVELLPDTQY
TRBV5-6	TRBJ1-3	ASSLAGGTGNTIY
TRBV4-1	TRBJ2-7	ASSRRATSEQY
TRBV9	TRBJ2-7	ASSVVGTGEEQY
TRBV6-1	TRBJ2-1	ASSEELLAYTAGQF
TRBV15	TRBJ2-7	ATSRVSLATFYEQY
TRBV19	TRBJ2-1	ASSGPGQGVPSYNEQF
TRBV6-4	TRBJ1-1	ASSAEQGLGTEAF
TRBV6-5	TRBJ2-7	ASVQGIEQY
TRBV2	TRBJ2-5	AREGLAEETQY
TRBV13	TRBJ2-5	ASSLVGLAEKTQY